This TCR beta chain was sequenced during a study of T cell changes during pregnancy in multiple sclerosis. The CDR3 extends over 15 amino acids. CDR1 is SGHRS and CDR2 is YFSETQ in the germline V gene. V was shortened by 0 bases and J by 1 base, with 10 bases between the two germline ends. Measured with immunoSEQ multiplex PCR; TCRdb has only the in-frame clones, and not every one. This table holds tens of thousands of clones, more than 90% found once. Sequenced here: CD4+ T cells from peripheral blood mononuclear cells, sampled in the second trimester of pregnancy. The chain uses TRBV5-1 and TRBJ1-1; D is undetermined. This receptor was obtained from a female donor in good health, enrolled as a control in a pregnancy study. The CDR3 reads CASSLVGLPNTEAFF. In DNA, the CDR3 is TGCGCCAGCAGCTTGGTTGGACTCCCGAACACTGAAGCTTTCTTT.